What follows is one T cell receptor beta chain and its context. The antigen is not known. This entry belongs to a study of blood T cells in healthy people across ages. Trimming took 0 bases from V and 14 from J, leaving 14 bases between them. The germline V gene has CDR1 GTSNPN and CDR2 SVGIG (reference sequence). This CDR3 is 12 amino acids long. Then a second PCR, running roughly 7 to 12 cycles, was carried out with a sample-barcoded 5' primer and a J-beta primer mix. Tags on each cDNA molecule came from a template-switch adaptor with 12 random nucleotides. MiXCR, run by TCRdb on the 5' RACE reads, gives a single entry per CDR3 protein. There are roughly 1,500,000 distinct CDR3 sequences in the sample; around two fifths occur only once, and approximately 7.9% lies in the top ten. Points from the study as a whole: No one knew whether donors had CMV, which possibly confounded expanded clonotype changes. Roughly linearly, TCR beta diversity per million T cells fell as age increased.

The chain recombines TRBV30 with TRBJ2-4, with D hard to call. The TCR sequence derives from a woman younger than 35 in good health. The sample taken for sequencing was blood. DNA of the CDR3: TGTGCCTGGAGTGTACGAACCTATCCAGAGTACTTC. Translated, it gives CAWSVRTYPEYF.